This TCR beta chain was identified in a study of CD8 T cells in ankylosing spondylitis. A quantitative 5'-RACE method, one with molecular barcodes, was used to make TCR beta libraries. TCRdb used MiXCR to reprocess the 5' RACE reads, holding one entry per CDR3 protein. Of some 450,000 distinct CDR3 sequences listed, 17% are singletons. In germline, CDR1 is SGHRS, CDR2 YFSETQ. Trimming pared 5 bases from V and 3 bases from J, leaving 15 bases between. The CDR3 runs 14 residues. To note about this clonotype: Its target is not known.

Findings of the study overall: Reported data indicate significant enrichment of disease-linked clones within matched ankylosing spondylitis synovial fluid. Blood of patients with ankylosing spondylitis appeared to be characterized by a TCR beta motif of several highly homologous variants.

The specimen sequenced was blood, either unsorted or a sorted T cell fraction (not recorded which). The TCR originated in a male donor with ankylosing spondylitis. This chain joins TRBV5-1 and TRBJ2-7, with unresolved D. CDR3 in DNA: TGCGCCAGCAGATACCAGTTGAGTAACTACGAGCAGTACTTC. Protein sequence: CASRYQLSNYEQYF.